Presented here are 10 T cell receptor beta chains from one specimen sequenced in a study of blood T cell repertoires in COVID-19. Only in-frame clones appear in the TCRdb table, and some are missing; sequencing was by immunoSEQ multiplex PCR. Here the sample spans around 120,000 clones, roughly nine tenths being singletons. The sequenced sample was peripheral blood. These receptors were collected from a man aged 55 to 70 with COVID-19, enrolled during active disease.

The V gene is TRBV10-2, the J gene TRBJ2-1; no clear D gene. The germline V gene encodes CDR1 WSHSY and CDR2 SAAADI. The CDR3 extends over 13 amino acids. V dropped 8 bases and J dropped 0 bases, with 8 bases sitting between them. This CDR3 is CASGWSSYNEQFF. DNA of the CDR3: TGCGCCAGCGGGTGGAGCTCCTACAATGAGCAGTTCTTC.

The genes are TRBV12-5 and TRBJ2-3; unclear D gene. The CDR3 runs 15 residues. Per the germline V gene, CDR1 is LGHNT and CDR2 is FRNRAP. Trimming stripped 2 bases from V and 1 base from J, with 10 bases between. The CDR3 DNA is TGTGCTAGTGGTTTGTCCTTTCGGGGCACAGATACGCAGTATTTT. Its protein product is CASGLSFRGTDTQYF.

The rearrangement links TRBV11-3 to TRBJ1-2; D is undetermined. Germline V gene sequence: CDR1 SGHNT, CDR2 YENEEA. Trimming shortened V by 1 base and J by 8 bases, and 14 bases separated the two germline ends. The CDR3 length is 14 residues. CDR3: CASSLGGFWEGYTF. In DNA form, the CDR3 reads TGTGCCAGCAGCTTAGGAGGGTTTTGGGAAGGCTACACCTTC.

This clone was seen once. The chain employs TRBV28 and TRBJ2-7; 7 nucleotides match TRBD2. Germline CDR1 MDHEN, CDR2 SYDVKM. There are 16 residues in the CDR3. Losses at the gene ends were 4 bases for V and 0 bases for J; bases not matched to a gene: 9. Here the CDR3 DNA reads TGTGCCAGCAGTTCCCGGTGGGGCGGGAGCTCCTACGAGCAGTACTTC. Translating gives CASSSRWGGSSYEQYF.

This chain uses TRBV19 with TRBJ2-3; 11 nucleotides align to TRBD2. Germline trimming cut 2 bases from V and 6 bases from J; bases unmatched to any gene: 4. The CDR3 sequence is 15 residues long. CDR1 and CDR2 (germline): LNHDA, SQIVND (reference sequence). CDR3 protein: CASSILLAGADTQYF. The CDR3 region has the DNA TGTGCCAGTAGTATATTACTAGCGGGAGCCGATACGCAGTATTTT.

The chain joins TRBV21-1 to TRBJ2-7; the table calls TRBD1, which could not be checked here. TRBV21-1 is an annotated pseudogene. CDR3 length: 15 amino acids. CDR3 protein: CASSKEGTGYHEQYF. For the CDR3, the DNA is TGTGCCAGCAGCAAAGAGGGGACAGGGTACCACGAGCAGTACTTC.

The rearrangement uses TRBV29-1 and TRBJ1-5; maybe TRBD1 (5 bases). Germline CDR1 SQVTM, CDR2 ANQGSEA. V was trimmed by 5 bases and J by 2 bases, leaving 13 bases between them. This CDR3 contains 14 residues. CDR3 loop: CSVRIQGGNQPQHF. For the CDR3, the DNA is TGCAGCGTTCGAATCCAGGGTGGCAATCAGCCCCAGCATTTT.

This clone was observed many times. The genes are TRBV5-1 and TRBJ2-2; D perhaps matches TRBD1 (6 bases). Germline-derived CDR1 and CDR2 are SGHRS and YFSETQ. The V gene lost 4 bases and the J gene lost 0 bases, with 13 bases spanning the gap. There are 16 residues in the CDR3. CDR3 region: CASSTLTGSNTGELFF. In DNA form, the CDR3 reads TGCGCCAGCAGCACCCTGACAGGATCGAACACCGGGGAGCTGTTTTTT.

The V and J genes are TRBV28 and TRBJ1-4; D remains unclear. From germline, CDR1 is MDHEN and CDR2 SYDVKM. V was cut by 10 bases and J by 5 bases, with 17 bases left in between. The CDR3 runs 14 residues. The CDR3 loop is CATHNPFSNEKLFF. The CDR3 region has the DNA TGTGCCACCCACAACCCATTTTCGAATGAAAAACTGTTTTTT.

The chain couples TRBV6-1 to TRBJ1-5; 7 bases fit TRBD1. The CDR3 is 14 amino acids. Trimming at V came to 3 bases and at J to 3 bases, leaving 2 bases not matched to a gene. CDR1 is MNHNS, CDR2 SASEGT, per germline. CDR3 region: CASSDRGINQPQHF. In DNA form, the CDR3 reads TGTGCCAGCAGTGACAGGGGGATCAATCAGCCCCAGCATTTT.